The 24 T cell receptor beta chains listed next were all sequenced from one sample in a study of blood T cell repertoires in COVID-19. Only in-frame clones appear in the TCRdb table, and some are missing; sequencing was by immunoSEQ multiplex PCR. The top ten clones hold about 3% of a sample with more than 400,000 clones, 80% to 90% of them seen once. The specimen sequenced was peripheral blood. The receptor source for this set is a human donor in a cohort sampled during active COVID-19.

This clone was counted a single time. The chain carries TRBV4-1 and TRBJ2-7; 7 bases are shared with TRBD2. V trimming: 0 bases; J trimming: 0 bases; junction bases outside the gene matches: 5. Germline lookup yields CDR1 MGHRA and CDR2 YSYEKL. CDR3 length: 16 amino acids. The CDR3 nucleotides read TGCGCCAGCAGCCAAGATCAACTAGCGAACTCCTACGAGCAGTACTTC. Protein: CASSQDQLANSYEQYF.

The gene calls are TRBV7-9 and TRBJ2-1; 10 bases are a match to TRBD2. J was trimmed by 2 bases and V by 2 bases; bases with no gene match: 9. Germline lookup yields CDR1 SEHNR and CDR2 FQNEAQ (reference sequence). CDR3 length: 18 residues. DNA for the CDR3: TGTGCCAGCAGCTTAACTAGCGGGAACAACGCCGCCTACAATGAGCAGTTCTTC. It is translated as CASSLTSGNNAAYNEQFF. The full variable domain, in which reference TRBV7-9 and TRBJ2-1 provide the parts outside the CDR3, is DTGVSQNPRHKITKRGQNVTFRCDPISEHNRLYWYRQTLGQGPEFLTYFQNEAQLEKSRLLSDRFSAERPKGSFSTLEIQRTEQGDSAMYLCASSLTSGNNAAYNEQFFGPGTRLTVL.

The CDR3, as DNA: TGTGCCAGCAGCTTGGGGCCAAACCCTAACTATGGCTACACCTTC. This codes for CASSLGPNPNYGYTF. The rearrangement uses TRBV5-5 and TRBJ1-2; D is unresolved. In germline, CDR1 is SGHKS, CDR2 YYEKEE (reference sequence). V lost 0 bases, J lost 0 bases, and 9 bases lay in between. This CDR3 is built from 15 residues.

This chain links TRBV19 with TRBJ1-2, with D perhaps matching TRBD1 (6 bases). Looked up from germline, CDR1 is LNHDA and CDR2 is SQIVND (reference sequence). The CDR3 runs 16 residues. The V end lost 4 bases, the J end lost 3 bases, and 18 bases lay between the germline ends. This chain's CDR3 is CASSTLQGPEDYGYTF. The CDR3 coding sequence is TGTGCCAGTAGTACCCTACAGGGCCCGGAGGACTATGGCTACACCTTC.

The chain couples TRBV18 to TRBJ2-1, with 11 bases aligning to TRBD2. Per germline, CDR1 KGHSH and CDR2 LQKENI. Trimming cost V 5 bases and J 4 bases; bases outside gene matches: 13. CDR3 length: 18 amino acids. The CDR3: CASSRQGQTSGIYNEQFF. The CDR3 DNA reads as TGTGCCAGCTCAAGACAGGGACAGACTAGCGGGATATACAATGAGCAGTTCTTC.

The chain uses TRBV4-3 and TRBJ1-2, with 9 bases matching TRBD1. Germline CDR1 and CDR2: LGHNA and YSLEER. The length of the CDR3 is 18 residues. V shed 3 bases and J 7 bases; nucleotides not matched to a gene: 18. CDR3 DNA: TGCGCCAGCAGCCAGGATCTCGGGGACAGGGCCATGGTGGGTGGCTACACCTTC. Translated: CASSQDLGDRAMVGGYTF.

The chain's CDR3 is CASPGTSPRNGTQYF. DNA of the CDR3: TGTGCCAGCCCAGGGACTAGCCCTCGTAACGGTACGCAGTATTTT. V usage is TRBV18 and J usage is TRBJ2-3; TRBD2 aligns across 9 bases. The CDR3 contains 15 residues. V lost 8 bases to trimming and J lost 8 bases; unmatched junction nucleotides: 14. The V gene's germline CDR1 is KGHSH and CDR2 LQKENI.

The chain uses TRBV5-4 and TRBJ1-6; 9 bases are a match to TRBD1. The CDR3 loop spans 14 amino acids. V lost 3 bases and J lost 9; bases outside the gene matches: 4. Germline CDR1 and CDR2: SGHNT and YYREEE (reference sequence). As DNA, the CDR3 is TGTGCCAGCAGCTCGGACAGGGGTAGTTCACCCCTCCACTTT. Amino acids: CASSSDRGSSPLHF.

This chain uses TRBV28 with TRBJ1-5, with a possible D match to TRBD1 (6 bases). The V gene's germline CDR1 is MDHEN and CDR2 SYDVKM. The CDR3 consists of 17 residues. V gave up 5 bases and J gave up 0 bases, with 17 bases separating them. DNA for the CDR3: TGTGCCAGCAGTCCATTTGCTCAGGGGAATAGCAATCAGCCCCAGCATTTT. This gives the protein CASSPFAQGNSNQPQHF.

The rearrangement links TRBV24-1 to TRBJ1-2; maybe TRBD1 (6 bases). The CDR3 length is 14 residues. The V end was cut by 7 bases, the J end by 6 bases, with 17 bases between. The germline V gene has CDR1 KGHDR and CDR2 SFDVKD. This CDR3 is CATSPGVGTDGYTF. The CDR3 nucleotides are TGTGCCACCAGCCCAGGGGTCGGTACTGATGGCTACACCTTC.

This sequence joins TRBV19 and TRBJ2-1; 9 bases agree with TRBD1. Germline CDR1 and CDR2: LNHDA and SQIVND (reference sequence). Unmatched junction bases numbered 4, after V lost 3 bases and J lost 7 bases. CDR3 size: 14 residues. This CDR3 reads CASSIRQGGNEQFF. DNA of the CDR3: TGTGCCAGTAGTATTCGACAGGGGGGGAATGAGCAGTTCTTC.

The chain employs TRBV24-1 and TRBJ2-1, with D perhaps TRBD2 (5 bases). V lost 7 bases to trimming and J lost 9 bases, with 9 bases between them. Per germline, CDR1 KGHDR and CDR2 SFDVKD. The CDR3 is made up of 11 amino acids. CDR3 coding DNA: TGTGCCACCAGCAGCGGTAGTGAGCAGTTCTTC. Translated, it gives CATSSGSEQFF.

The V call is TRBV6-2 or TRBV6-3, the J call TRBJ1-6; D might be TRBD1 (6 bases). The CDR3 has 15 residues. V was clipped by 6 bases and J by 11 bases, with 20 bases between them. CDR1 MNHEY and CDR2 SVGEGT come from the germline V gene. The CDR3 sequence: CASSTQQGGTAPLHF. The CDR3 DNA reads TGTGCCAGCAGCACCCAACAGGGAGGGACTGCACCCCTCCACTTT.

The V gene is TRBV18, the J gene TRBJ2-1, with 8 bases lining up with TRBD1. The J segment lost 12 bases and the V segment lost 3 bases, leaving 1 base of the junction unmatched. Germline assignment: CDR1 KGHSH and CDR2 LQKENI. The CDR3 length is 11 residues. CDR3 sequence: CASSPGTGQFF. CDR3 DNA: TGTGCCAGCTCACCCGGGACAGGGCAGTTCTTC.

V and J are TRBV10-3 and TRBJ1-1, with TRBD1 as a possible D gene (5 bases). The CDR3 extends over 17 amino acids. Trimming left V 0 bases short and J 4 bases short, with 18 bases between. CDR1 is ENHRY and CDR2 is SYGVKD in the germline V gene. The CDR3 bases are TGTGCCATCAGTGAGTCAGGAACAGGTCCCCTGGGCACTGAAGCTTTCTTT. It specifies CAISESGTGPLGTEAFF.

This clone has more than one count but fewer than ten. The CDR3 protein is CASSVDLAGGEQFF. The CDR3 region has the DNA TGTGCCAGCAGCGTAGACCTAGCGGGAGGTGAGCAGTTCTTC. V usage is TRBV9 and J usage is TRBJ2-1, with 11 bases that match TRBD2. CDR3 length: 14 amino acids. The germline CDR1 and CDR2 sequences are SGDLS and YYNGEE. J gave up 9 bases and V 0 bases, and 2 bases lay outside the gene matches.

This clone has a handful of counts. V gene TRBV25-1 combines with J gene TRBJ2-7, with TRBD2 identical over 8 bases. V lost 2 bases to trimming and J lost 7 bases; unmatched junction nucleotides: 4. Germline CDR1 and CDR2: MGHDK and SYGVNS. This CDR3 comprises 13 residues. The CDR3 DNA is TGTGCCAGCAGTGAAGCGGGAGGAAAGGAGCAGTACTTC. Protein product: CASSEAGGKEQYF.

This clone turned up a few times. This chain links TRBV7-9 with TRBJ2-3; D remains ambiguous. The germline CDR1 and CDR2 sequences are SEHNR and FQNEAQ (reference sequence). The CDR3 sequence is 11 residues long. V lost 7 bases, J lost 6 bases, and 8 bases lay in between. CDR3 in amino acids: CASTERDTQYF. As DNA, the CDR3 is TGTGCCAGCACCGAACGGGATACGCAGTATTTT.

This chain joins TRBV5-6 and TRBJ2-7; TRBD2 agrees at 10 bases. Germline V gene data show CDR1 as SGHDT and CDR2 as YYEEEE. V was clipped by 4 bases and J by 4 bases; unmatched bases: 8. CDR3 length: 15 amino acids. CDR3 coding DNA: TGTGCCAGCAGCGCTCTAGCGGGAGTAGGGTACGAGCAGTACTTC. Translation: CASSALAGVGYEQYF.

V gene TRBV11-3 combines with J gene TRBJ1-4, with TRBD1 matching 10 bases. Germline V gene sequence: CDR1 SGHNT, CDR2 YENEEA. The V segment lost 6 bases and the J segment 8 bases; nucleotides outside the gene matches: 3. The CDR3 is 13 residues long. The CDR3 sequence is CASSRGQGEKLFF. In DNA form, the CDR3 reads TGTGCCAGCAGTCGGGGACAGGGGGAAAAACTGTTTTTT.

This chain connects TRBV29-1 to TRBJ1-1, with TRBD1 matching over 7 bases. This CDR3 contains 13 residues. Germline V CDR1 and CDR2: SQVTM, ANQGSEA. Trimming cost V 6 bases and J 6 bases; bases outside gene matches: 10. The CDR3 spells CSVAGTEKPEAFF. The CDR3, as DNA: TGCAGCGTGGCCGGGACAGAGAAACCTGAAGCTTTCTTT.

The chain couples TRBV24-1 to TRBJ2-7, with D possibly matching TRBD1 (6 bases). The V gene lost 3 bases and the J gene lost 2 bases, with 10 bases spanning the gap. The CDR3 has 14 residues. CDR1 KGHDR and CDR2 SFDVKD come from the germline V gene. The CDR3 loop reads CATSDSDRTYEQYF. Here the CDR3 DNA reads TGTGCCACCAGTGATAGCGACAGGACCTACGAGCAGTACTTC.

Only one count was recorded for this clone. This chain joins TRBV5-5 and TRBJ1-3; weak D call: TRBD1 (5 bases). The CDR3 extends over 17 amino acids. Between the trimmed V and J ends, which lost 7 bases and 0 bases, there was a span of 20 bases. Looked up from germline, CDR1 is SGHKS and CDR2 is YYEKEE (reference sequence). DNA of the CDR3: TGTGCCAGCTCGGAGGGGTACTTTCCGAGCTCTGGAAACACCATATATTTT. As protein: CASSEGYFPSSGNTIYF.

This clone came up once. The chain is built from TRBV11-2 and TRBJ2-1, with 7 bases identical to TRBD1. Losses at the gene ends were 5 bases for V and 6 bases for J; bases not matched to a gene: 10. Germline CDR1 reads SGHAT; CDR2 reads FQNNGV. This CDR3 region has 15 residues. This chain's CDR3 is CASSPGTAVANEQFF. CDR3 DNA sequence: TGTGCCAGCAGCCCCGGGACAGCAGTTGCCAATGAGCAGTTCTTC. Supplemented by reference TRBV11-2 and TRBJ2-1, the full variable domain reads EAGVAQSPRYKIIEKRQSVAFWCNPISGHATLYWYQQILGQGPKLLIQFQNNGVVDDSQLPKDRFSAERLKGVDSTLKIQPAKLEDSAVYLCASSPGTAVANEQFFGPGTRLTVL.